This T cell receptor (beta chain) was identified during a study of blood T cell repertoires in COVID-19. Study as a whole: Whether acute or convalescent, the COVID-19 samples came from the United States, Italy and Spain. Sources were T cells, B-cell-depleted T cells, or PBMCs; the material itself was cDNA or gDNA.

Per the authors' pipeline: For nucleated cells, counts were estimated from reference gene primer amplification. Produced via immunoSEQ multiplex PCR; TCRdb's table is partial and in-frame only. V, J and clone size are taken as reported in that table, and D and trimming were inferred from the DNA itself. In the table there are roughly 65,000 clones, roughly 79% of which are singletons. CDR3 size: 15 residues. Per germline, CDR1 MNHNS and CDR2 SASEGT. V was pared by 5 bases and J by 8 bases, with 6 bases of the junction left unmatched. The chain links TRBV6-1 to TRBJ1-4; TRBD1 matches 12 bases. Sequenced input: peripheral blood. The clonotype comes from a man aged 60 to 69 with acute or convalescent COVID-19. This CDR3 is CASSQSGTGGEKLFF. CDR3 DNA sequence: TGTGCCAGCAGTCAATCCGGGACAGGGGGCGAAAAACTGTTTTTT.